The 6 T cell receptor beta chains in this list originate from one sample, sequenced in a study of regulatory T cells in long-lasting Graves disease. To make TCR beta libraries, researchers used iRepertoire HTBI primers and Arm-PCR of CDR3 regions. TCRdb processed the multiplex PCR reads anew with MiXCR; each CDR3 protein has one entry. The sample gives roughly 510,000 distinct CDR3 sequences, about 15% of which show up once; 9.5% to 15% is in the top ten. The time point here: newly diagnosed GD, antithyroid drugs for less than 3 months. From RNA extracted from PBMCs, the TCR library was made. The same specimen was also included in a second study, on T cells in Graves' hyperthyroidism and ophthalmopathy.

The sample here was peripheral blood mononuclear cells (PBMCs), taken at new diagnosis, from a patient treated with antithyroid drugs. All receptors come from a young man with Graves disease.

This clonotype was picked up many times. This chain connects TRBV20-1 to TRBJ2-7, with D perhaps matching TRBD2 (5 bases). Germline V gene data show CDR1 as DFQATT and CDR2 as SNEGSKA (reference sequence). The CDR3 sequence is 14 residues long. V lost 6 bases and J 5 bases, leaving 20 bases between the germline ends. CDR3 sequence reads: CSANKPGKYDEQYF. The CDR3 DNA is TGCAGTGCGAATAAACCCGGGAAGTACGACGAGCAGTACTTC.

V usage is TRBV6-1 and J usage is TRBJ2-1; D is ambiguous. Trimming removed 5 bases at V and 8 bases at J, with 7 bases between. CDR3 length equals 11 residues. Germline CDR1 and CDR2: MNHNS and SASEGT. This chain's CDR3 is CASSQTYEQFF. The CDR3 nucleotides read TGTGCCAGCAGTCAGACATATGAGCAGTTCTTC.

This clonotype showed up just a few times. The V call is TRBV6-2 or TRBV6-3, the J call TRBJ1-6; maybe TRBD1 (5 bases). The CDR3 has 13 residues. V was pared by 6 bases and J by 7 bases, with 10 bases between. Germline loops: CDR1 MNHEY, CDR2 SVGEGT. The CDR3 loop reads CASRQVLNSPLHF. The CDR3 DNA follows: TGTGCCAGCAGACAGGTCCTGAATTCACCCCTCCACTTT.

This clonotype has just a few counts. The gene calls are TRBV15 and TRBJ2-7; tentative D call: TRBD1 (5 bases). The V end was cut by 1 base, the J end by 7 bases, with 14 bases between. The CDR3 has 14 amino acids. The germline V gene has CDR1 LNHNV and CDR2 YYDKDF (reference sequence). The CDR3 spells CATSRVGQLEEQYF. The CDR3, as DNA: TGTGCCACCAGCAGAGTGGGGCAGTTGGAAGAGCAGTACTTC.

This clonotype turned up a few times. J is TRBJ2-1 and V is TRBV5-1; 10 bases fit TRBD2. Germline assignment: CDR1 SGHRS and CDR2 YFSETQ. Unmatched junction bases numbered 5, after V lost 4 bases and J lost 7 bases. The CDR3 has 14 amino acids. The CDR3 sequence: CASSLAGAVNEQFF. The CDR3 bases are TGCGCCAGCAGCCTAGCGGGAGCTGTAAATGAGCAGTTCTTC.

Note on this clonotype: This could be a read error, since a much larger clone is one nucleotide away. The chain couples TRBV20-1 to TRBJ2-1; 9 positions match TRBD2. CDR1 and CDR2 from the germline V gene are DFQATT and SNEGSKA (reference sequence). V gave up 8 bases and J gave up 10 bases; unmatched junction bases: 9. The CDR3 runs to 12 residues. The CDR3 DNA follows: TGCAGTCCCAGACTAGCGGTATACGAGCAGTTCTTC. Amino acid sequence: CSPRLAVYEQFF.